What follows are 5 T cell receptor beta chains derived from one specimen sequenced in a study of cytomegalovirus exposure and HLA in healthy donors. Primers for the PCR totalled 60 Vbeta and 13 Jbeta. Sequencing was performed with immunoSEQ multiplex PCR; in TCRdb, only in-frame clones are kept and a portion is missing. The top ten clones hold less than 4% of a sample with 100,000 to 150,000 clones, around three quarters of them seen once. Source material: PBMCs. The source is a human donor in good health.

This chain links TRBV7-8 with TRBJ2-2; 8 positions agree with TRBD2. This CDR3 has 16 residues. V dropped 5 bases and J dropped 1; count of bases not matched to a gene: 6. From germline, CDR1 is SGHVS and CDR2 FQNEAQ. The DNA of the CDR3 is TGTGCCAGCAGCCGGACGGGAGGGCGGAACACCGGGGAGCTGTTTTTT. It yields the protein CASSRTGGRNTGELFF.

The chain uses TRBV6-5 and TRBJ2-5, with D unclear. From germline, CDR1 is MNHEY and CDR2 SVGAGI. The V and J ends lost 2 bases and 3 bases respectively, with 4 bases between them. The CDR3 has 12 amino acids. Here the CDR3 reads CASSYTKETQYF. In DNA form, the CDR3 reads TGTGCCAGCAGTTACACAAAAGAGACCCAGTACTTC.

The rearrangement links TRBV4-1 to TRBJ2-2, with 12 bases lining up with TRBD2. Looked up from germline, CDR1 is MGHRA and CDR2 is YSYEKL. This CDR3 region has 18 residues. V lost 4 bases, J lost 2 bases, and 8 bases stayed unmatched. CDR3 amino acids: CASSREFGLAGNTGELFF. The CDR3 DNA reads as TGCGCCAGCAGCCGAGAATTTGGACTAGCGGGAAACACCGGGGAGCTGTTTTTT.

The rearrangement joins TRBV5-8 to TRBJ2-2, with a tentative D call TRBD1 (5 bases). Germline V lookup: CDR1 SGHTS, CDR2 YDEGEE. V lost 1 base and J lost 3, with 10 bases in between. CDR3 length: 15 residues. The CDR3 sequence is CASSLRGSDTGELFF. CDR3 DNA: TGTGCCAGCAGCTTGAGGGGTTCGGACACCGGGGAGCTGTTTTTT.

V is TRBV11-2 and J is TRBJ2-5, with TRBD1 matching 8 bases. The end of the DNA fits TRBJ2-7 better, so the J call may be wrong. The V gene's germline CDR1 is SGHAT and CDR2 FQNNGV. CDR3 size: 16 residues. The CDR3 loop is CASRPRQGLGSYEQYF. In DNA, the CDR3 is TGTGCCAGCAGGCCGAGACAGGGGTTGGGCTCCTACGAGCAGTACTTC.